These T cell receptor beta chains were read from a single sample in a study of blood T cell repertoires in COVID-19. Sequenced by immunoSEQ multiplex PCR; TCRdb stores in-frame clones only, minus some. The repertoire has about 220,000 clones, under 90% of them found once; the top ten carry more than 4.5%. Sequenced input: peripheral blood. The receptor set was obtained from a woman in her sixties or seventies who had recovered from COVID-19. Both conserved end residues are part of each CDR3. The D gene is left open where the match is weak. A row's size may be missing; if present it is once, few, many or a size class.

CASRTGVTGELFF	TGCGCCAGCAGAACAGGGGTCACCGGGGAGCTGTTTTTT	TRBV23-1	TRBJ2-2	TRBD1	.
CASSRTGNEQFF	TGCGCCAGCAGCCGAACAGGGAATGAGCAGTTCTTC	TRBV4-1	TRBJ2-1	.	.
CASSYSSEQYF	TGTGCCAGCAGTTACTCGAGCGAGCAGTACTTC	TRBV6-6	TRBJ2-7	.	.
CASSFGQNQPQHF	TGTGCCAGCAGCTTTGGACAGAATCAGCCCCAGCATTTT	TRBV7-2	TRBJ1-5	.	many
CASRGDFSYEQYF	TGTGCCAGCAGAGGGGACTTCTCCTACGAGCAGTACTTC	TRBV6-5	TRBJ2-7	.	.
CASSGEMDEKLFF	TGTGCCAGCTCGGGGGAAATGGATGAAAAACTGTTTTTT	TRBV7-9	TRBJ1-4	.	.
CASSQVAGQGSRDYGYTF	TGTGCCAGCAGCCAAGTTGCTGGACAGGGTAGTAGGGACTATGGCTACACCTTC	TRBV3-1/TRBV3-2	TRBJ1-2	TRBD1	.
CASSQGRGGEETQYF	TGTGCCAGCAGCCAGGGGCGGGGAGGGGAAGAGACCCAGTACTTC	TRBV4-2	TRBJ2-5	TRBD2	.
CASSLGQRSGEQYF	TGCGCCAGCAGCTTAGGACAGAGATCCGGCGAGCAGTACTTC	TRBV5-1	TRBJ2-7	.	.
CASSSQGARVSGANVLTF	TGTGCCAGCAGCTCACAGGGGGCGCGGGTTTCTGGGGCCAACGTCCTGACTTTC	TRBV2	TRBJ2-6	TRBD1	.
CASSFSTADGYTF	TGCGCCAGCAGCTTTAGTACAGCGGATGGCTACACCTTC	TRBV5-1	TRBJ1-2	.	.
CASSLEGGGYTF	TGCGCCAGCAGCTTGGAGGGAGGTGGCTACACCTTC	TRBV5-1	TRBJ1-2	.	.
CASSLGGYGAGYTF	TGTGCCAGCAGTTTAGGGGGGTATGGAGCTGGCTACACCTTC	TRBV27	TRBJ1-2	.	.